This T cell receptor beta chain was identified in a study of cytomegalovirus exposure and HLA in healthy donors. This clone was picked up a small number of times. The antigen is not known. Regarding the study as a whole: For cytomegalovirus status, the classifier reportedly gave diagnoses with high specificity and sensitivity. For TCR beta chains, V- and J-gene trimming was later linked to a missense DCLRE1C variant.

The study ran its PCR with 60 Vbeta and 13 Jbeta primers. The method was immunoSEQ multiplex PCR; TCRdb's version includes in-frame clones alone and lacks a portion of them. The repertoire holds 150,000 to 200,000 clones, with around 79% as singletons. Sequencing used PBMCs. The sequence was obtained from a man in his forties in good health and CMV-seropositive.

The CDR3 loop is CASSLARDGGYTQYF. Here the CDR3 DNA reads TGTGCCAGCAGCTTAGCGCGGGACGGGGGGTATACGCAGTATTTT. The V gene is TRBV11-2, the J gene TRBJ2-3, with 7 bases identical to TRBD2. Germline V gene lookup returns CDR1 SGHAT and CDR2 FQNNGV. The CDR3 extends over 15 amino acids. With 1 base clipped from V and 7 bases from J, the junction kept 8 bases outside the gene matches.